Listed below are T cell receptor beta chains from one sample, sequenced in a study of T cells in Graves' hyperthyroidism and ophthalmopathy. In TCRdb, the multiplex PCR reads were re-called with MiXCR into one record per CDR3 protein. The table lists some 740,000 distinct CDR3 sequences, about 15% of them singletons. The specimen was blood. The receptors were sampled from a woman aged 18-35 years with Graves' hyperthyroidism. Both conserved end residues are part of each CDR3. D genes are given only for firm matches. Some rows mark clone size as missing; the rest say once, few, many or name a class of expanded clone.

DNA: TGTGCCAGCAGCCGGGGACTAGCGGGGTCTAACACCGGGGAGCTGTTTTTT; CDR3: CASSRGLAGSNTGELFF; size: many; V: TRBV3-1; J: TRBJ2-2; length: 17; D: TRBD2
DNA: TGTGCTAGTGGTTTGACAACAGGGGGTATGGGCAATGAGCAGTTCTTC; CDR3: CASGLTTGGMGNEQFF; size: many; V: TRBV12-5; J: TRBJ2-1; length: 16; D: TRBD1
DNA: TGCAGCGTCCCTAGAGATACAGGGGACGACACTGAAGCTTTCTTT; CDR3: CSVPRDTGDDTEAFF; size: many; V: TRBV29-1; J: TRBJ1-1; length: 15; D: TRBD1
DNA: TGTGCCAGCACCCGCCCGGGGGTGGACTATGGCTACACCTTC; CDR3: CASTRPGVDYGYTF; size: -; V: TRBV6-2/TRBV6-3; J: TRBJ1-2; length: 14; D: -
DNA: TGCAGCGTTAGTTGGGGAGATAATTCACCCCTCCACTTT; CDR3: CSVSWGDNSPLHF; size: -; V: TRBV29-1; J: TRBJ1-6; length: 13; D: -
DNA: TGTGCCAGCAGGACAACCGGGACAGGGGGCAAGGCCCAGCATTTT; CDR3: CASRTTGTGGKAQHF; size: few; V: TRBV28; J: TRBJ1-5; length: 15; D: TRBD1
DNA: TGTGCCAGCAGCCCTCGACTAGCGGGAGGGCCGAAGGGGCAGTACTTC; CDR3: CASSPRLAGGPKGQYF; size: -; V: TRBV3-1; J: TRBJ2-7; length: 16; D: TRBD2
DNA: TGTGCCAGCAGCCGGGGGAGTTATTTGGAGCAGTACTTC; CDR3: CASSRGSYLEQYF; size: many; V: TRBV27; J: TRBJ2-7; length: 13; D: -
DNA: TGTGCCAGCAGCTTAGTGGCGGGGATTTTACGGGTCTATAATTCACCCCTCCACTTT; CDR3: CASSLVAGILRVYNSPLHF; size: few; V: TRBV7-2; J: TRBJ1-6; length: 19; D: -
DNA: TGCAGTGCTAGAGACAGGGCCTATGGCTACACCTTC; CDR3: CSARDRAYGYTF; size: many; V: TRBV20-1; J: TRBJ1-2; length: 12; D: -
DNA: TGTGCCAGCACCCCCCGGCGGGGACTAGCGTTAAATGAGCAGTTCTTC; CDR3: CASTPRRGLALNEQFF; size: many; V: TRBV28; J: TRBJ2-1; length: 16; D: TRBD2
DNA: TGTGCCAGCAGTGAAGACAGGGTCTCTGGAAACACCATATATTTT; CDR3: CASSEDRVSGNTIYF; size: once; V: TRBV6-1; J: TRBJ1-3; length: 15; D: -
DNA: TGTGCCAGCAGCTTAGGGGGGCTAGCGGGAGGGCCCGGGGATGAGCAGTTCTTC; CDR3: CASSLGGLAGGPGDEQFF; size: few; V: TRBV7-6; J: TRBJ2-1; length: 18; D: TRBD2
DNA: TGTGCCAGCAGCCAACGTCCGGGGACTAGCGGAGACTACGAGCAGTACTTC; CDR3: CASSQRPGTSGDYEQYF; size: many; V: TRBV11-3; J: TRBJ2-7; length: 17; D: TRBD2
DNA: TGTGCCAGTAGTAAAGGACAGGTCGCAGATACGCAGTATTTT; CDR3: CASSKGQVADTQYF; size: few; V: TRBV19; J: TRBJ2-3; length: 14; D: TRBD1
DNA: TGTGCCAGCAGTCAACCGGGACTAGCGGGTGAGCAGTACTTC; CDR3: CASSQPGLAGEQYF; size: many; V: TRBV6-1; J: TRBJ2-7; length: 14; D: TRBD2
DNA: TGTGCCAGCAGCCAAGGACTAGCGGGAGGCGGAGGGGAGCTGTTTTTT; CDR3: CASSQGLAGGGGELFF; size: few; V: TRBV3-1; J: TRBJ2-2; length: 16; D: TRBD2
DNA: TGTGCCAGCAGCCTAGAGGTGACGGCCGGTGTAGGGCCGGACACTGAAGCTTTCTTT; CDR3: CASSLEVTAGVGPDTEAFF; size: many; V: TRBV28; J: TRBJ1-1; length: 19; D: -
DNA: TGTGCCAGCAGCTCTACAGCCAACGTCCTGACTTTC; CDR3: CASSSTANVLTF; size: many; V: TRBV3-1; J: TRBJ2-6; length: 12; D: -
DNA: TGTGCCAGCACGAGGTATGGTGACGAGCAGTACTTC; CDR3: CASTRYGDEQYF; size: -; V: TRBV7-9; J: TRBJ2-7; length: 12; D: -
DNA: TGTGCCAGCAGTTACCTCTTGGGTCGGGAGGGCCTCTACAATGAGCAGTTCTTC; CDR3: CASSYLLGREGLYNEQFF; size: many; V: TRBV6-1; J: TRBJ2-1; length: 18; D: TRBD2
DNA: TGTGCCAGCAGTCTGACTAGCGGGAGCTACAATGAGCAGTACTTC; CDR3: CASSLTSGSYNEQYF; size: -; V: TRBV2; J: TRBJ2-7; length: 15; D: TRBD2
DNA: TGTGCCAGCAGCTTAGATAGGGCCGTGCAAGAGACCCAGTACTTC; CDR3: CASSLDRAVQETQYF; size: many; V: TRBV11-2; J: TRBJ2-5; length: 15; D: -
DNA: TGCGCCAGCAGCGCCCAGGGGGGGAACTTCTACGAGCAGTACTTC; CDR3: CASSAQGGNFYEQYF; size: -; V: TRBV4-1; J: TRBJ2-7; length: 15; D: -
DNA: TGTGCCAGCAGTCCCGACAGCCGATCAAATCAGCCCCAGCATTTT; CDR3: CASSPDSRSNQPQHF; size: many; V: TRBV2; J: TRBJ1-5; length: 15; D: -
DNA: TGTGCCAGCAGTCGACAGGAGAACACCGGGGAGCTGTTTTTT; CDR3: CASSRQENTGELFF; size: many; V: TRBV12-3/TRBV12-4; J: TRBJ2-2; length: 14; D: -
DNA: TGTGCCAGTAGTACCCAGCAGACAGGATACTACGAGCAGTACTTC; CDR3: CASSTQQTGYYEQYF; size: -; V: TRBV19; J: TRBJ2-7; length: 15; D: -
DNA: TGCGCCAGCAGCTTGCGGTGGGACCGATTAGCCAAAAACATTCAGTACTTC; CDR3: CASSLRWDRLAKNIQYF; size: many; V: TRBV5-1; J: TRBJ2-4; length: 17; D: -
DNA: TGTGCCAGCAGCGCCATAGTTGGAGGATCCTACGAGCAGTACTTC; CDR3: CASSAIVGGSYEQYF; size: -; V: TRBV11-2; J: TRBJ2-7; length: 15; D: -
DNA: TGTGCCAGCAGCTTGGCAGGTTACGTCTACGAGCAGTACTTC; CDR3: CASSLAGYVYEQYF; size: many; V: TRBV7-9; J: TRBJ2-7; length: 14; D: -
DNA: TGCGCCAGCAGCCAAGAGGAAAACCGAAATGAGCAGTTCTTC; CDR3: CASSQEENRNEQFF; size: -; V: TRBV4-1; J: TRBJ2-1; length: 14; D: -
DNA: TGCAGCGTGGCGGACAGGGCGACTAATGAAAAACTGTTTTTT; CDR3: CSVADRATNEKLFF; size: -; V: TRBV29-1; J: TRBJ1-4; length: 14; D: TRBD1
DNA: TGTGCCAGCAGTGTGGGTACGCAGTATTTT; CDR3: CASSVGTQYF; size: -; V: TRBV2; J: TRBJ2-3; length: 10; D: -
DNA: TGTGCCAGCAGCCCCGACAGGGGGTCTGGAAACACCATATATTTT; CDR3: CASSPDRGSGNTIYF; size: few; V: TRBV6-1; J: TRBJ1-3; length: 15; D: TRBD1
DNA: TGTGCCAGCAGCCCGGACAGGGGTGTCGCCACCTTC; CDR3: CASSPDRGVATF; size: -; V: TRBV11-2; J: TRBJ1-2; length: 12; D: TRBD1
DNA: TGTGCCAGCAGCCCGGGACTCCCTGCATACAATGAGCAGTTCTTC; CDR3: CASSPGLPAYNEQFF; size: many; V: TRBV11-1; J: TRBJ2-1; length: 15; D: -
DNA: TGCAGCGTTGAAGGCAGACGAGCGCACGAGCAGTACTTC; CDR3: CSVEGRRAHEQYF; size: -; V: TRBV29-1; J: TRBJ2-7; length: 13; D: -
DNA: TGCAGCGTTGAAGGGGCTAGCAGGAGCACAGATACGCAGTATTTT; CDR3: CSVEGASRSTDTQYF; size: many; V: TRBV29-1; J: TRBJ2-3; length: 15; D: -
DNA: TGTGCCAGCAGGGAGTCTAACCACAATGAGCAGTTCTTC; CDR3: CASRESNHNEQFF; size: many; V: TRBV7-9; J: TRBJ2-1; length: 13; D: -